A single sample is the source of the 31 T cell receptor beta chains below, sequenced in a study of early T cells in non-severe SARS-CoV-2 infection. From the 5' RACE reads, TCRdb called clonotypes with MiXCR, one entry per CDR3 protein. The data show approximately 99,000 distinct CDR3 sequences, roughly 12% seen once. Sequenced sample: whole blood. The origin of the receptors is an adult who was a healthcare worker with PCR-confirmed SARS-CoV-2 infection or an uninfected control (not recorded which).

The gene calls are TRBV24-1 and TRBJ1-1; 8 nucleotides match TRBD1. Looked up from germline, CDR1 is KGHDR and CDR2 is SFDVKD. CDR3 length: 13 amino acids. J was trimmed by 7 bases and V by 4 bases; bases with no gene match: 4. CDR3 sequence: CATSDSGTGEAFF. The CDR3 coding sequence is TGTGCCACCAGTGACTCCGGGACAGGTGAAGCTTTCTTT.

This clonotype was recorded once. For the CDR3, the DNA is TGTGCCAGCACTCACGGGGGGGCAGATACGCAGTATTTT. Translation gives CASTHGGADTQYF. The chain combines TRBV6-5 with TRBJ2-3; 8 bases are shared with TRBD2. V lost 7 bases to trimming and J lost 4 bases; unmatched junction nucleotides: 4. CDR3 length: 13 amino acids. CDR1 is MNHEY and CDR2 is SVGAGI in the germline V gene.

The chain links TRBV30 to TRBJ1-1, with D perhaps matching TRBD1 (5 bases). CDR1 and CDR2 (germline): GTSNPN, SVGIG (reference sequence). V was shortened by 3 bases and J by 7 bases, with 9 bases between the two germline ends. The CDR3 length is 11 residues. The chain's CDR3 is CAWSPTVEAFF. In DNA form, the CDR3 reads TGTGCCTGGAGCCCGACAGTTGAAGCTTTCTTT.

This rearrangement joins TRBV10-3 to TRBJ1-2; D remains unclear. Germline values: CDR1 ENHRY, CDR2 SYGVKD. This CDR3 is 13 amino acids long. V was shortened by 4 bases and J by 3 bases, with 9 bases between the two germline ends. CDR3 in amino acids: CAISVPEHYGYTF. The CDR3 DNA follows: TGTGCCATCAGTGTTCCAGAACACTATGGCTACACCTTC.

This clonotype was observed a handful of times. This chain joins TRBV12-3 or TRBV12-4 and TRBJ2-5; 8 bases line up with TRBD2. V trimming: 3 bases; J trimming: 13 bases; junction bases outside the gene matches: 7. The CDR3 totals 12 residues. CDR3 sequence (DNA): TGTGCCAGCAGTTTCCCTAGCGGGCCTCGGTACTTC. Amino acids: CASSFPSGPRYF.

This clonotype was seen many times. The rearrangement uses TRBV30 and TRBJ2-7; D ambiguous. The CDR3 has 14 residues. Germline CDR1 reads GTSNPN; CDR2 reads SVGIG (reference sequence). The V and J ends lost 2 bases and 1 base respectively, with 12 bases between them. The DNA of the CDR3 is TGTGCCTGGAGTCAAGACAAAAAGTCCTACGAGCAGTACTTC. This sequence encodes CAWSQDKKSYEQYF.

In its sample, this clonotype was seen many times. The V gene is TRBV29-1, the J gene TRBJ2-1, with 13 bases lining up with TRBD2. There are 16 residues in the CDR3. The germline CDR1 and CDR2 sequences are SQVTM and ANQGSEA. Losses at the gene ends were 5 bases for V and 0 bases for J; bases not matched to a gene: 4. The CDR3: CSVRTSGSISYNEQFF. The CDR3 coding sequence is TGCAGCGTTCGGACTAGCGGGAGTATCTCCTACAATGAGCAGTTCTTC.

This clonotype was recorded many times. V usage is TRBV13 and J usage is TRBJ2-1; D call uncertain. The V gene lost 0 bases and the J gene lost 8 bases, with 2 bases spanning the gap. Germline CDR1 reads PRHDT; CDR2 reads FYEKMQ (reference sequence). This CDR3 comprises 11 residues. CDR3 loop: CASSLGDEQFF. For the CDR3, the DNA is TGTGCCAGCAGCTTAGGGGATGAGCAGTTCTTC.

CDR3 loop: CSAREESRRSYNSPLHF. For the CDR3, the DNA is TGCAGTGCTAGGGAGGAGTCTCGAAGATCCTATAATTCACCCCTCCACTTT. The gene calls are TRBV20-1 and TRBJ1-6, with D uncertain. Germline assignment: CDR1 DFQATT and CDR2 SNEGSKA (reference sequence). The CDR3 totals 17 residues. Between the trimmed V and J ends, which lost 3 bases and 1 base, there was a span of 16 bases.

V usage is TRBV12-3 or TRBV12-4 and J usage is TRBJ2-1; 8 bases agree with TRBD2. The CDR3 covers 15 residues. The trim removed 3 bases at V and 5 bases at J, leaving 6 bases unmatched. CDR3 amino acids: CASSLKLAANNEQFF. The CDR3 region has the DNA TGTGCCAGCAGTTTGAAACTAGCGGCGAACAATGAGCAGTTCTTC.

This clonotype was seen ten or more times. The V and J genes are TRBV12-3 or TRBV12-4 and TRBJ1-2; the match to TRBD1 covers 9 bases. The CDR3 sequence is 15 residues long. V gave up 5 bases and J gave up 4 bases; unmatched junction bases: 8. As DNA, the CDR3 is TGTGCCAGCAGTCGGCGGACAGGGGTGAGCTATGGCTACACCTTC. It is translated as CASSRRTGVSYGYTF.

The V and J genes are TRBV25-1 and TRBJ1-2; D unclear. Germline assignment: CDR1 MGHDK and CDR2 SYGVNS. V was cut by 3 bases and J by 8 bases, with 7 bases left in between. The CDR3 consists of 11 residues. DNA of the CDR3: TGTGCCAGCAGTGACAGGCAAGGCTACACCTTC. Its translation is CASSDRQGYTF.

V is TRBV29-1 and J is TRBJ1-2, with 8 nucleotides matching TRBD1. The CDR3 contains 13 residues. Germline CDR1 SQVTM, CDR2 ANQGSEA. J lost 8 bases, V lost 1 base, and 6 bases had no gene match. CDR3 amino acids: CSVEVRGRPGYTF. DNA for the CDR3: TGCAGCGTTGAAGTCAGGGGGCGGCCCGGCTACACCTTC. Together with reference TRBV29-1 and TRBJ1-2, the CDR3 gives the full variable domain: SAVISQKPSRDICQRGTSLTIQCQVDSQVTMMFWYRQQPGQSLTLIATANQGSEATYESGFVIDKFPISRPNLTFSTLTVSNMSPEDSSIYLCSVEVRGRPGYTFGSGTRLTVV.

This clonotype was counted a single time. The chain links TRBV24-1 to TRBJ2-3, with 10 nucleotides matching TRBD2. The germline CDR1 and CDR2 sequences are KGHDR and SFDVKD. The CDR3 consists of 16 residues. V was pared by 4 bases and J by 4 bases, with 7 bases of the junction left unmatched. CDR3 region: CATSDPGLAAPDTQYF. The CDR3 nucleotides read TGTGCCACCAGTGACCCCGGACTAGCGGCCCCAGATACGCAGTATTTT.

The chain links TRBV7-6 to TRBJ2-2; 10 nucleotides agree with TRBD2. The CDR3 sequence is 13 residues long. CDR1 is SGHVS, CDR2 FNYEAQ, per germline. V was pared by 11 bases and J by 7 bases, with 7 bases of the junction left unmatched. DNA for the CDR3: TGTGCCCTTGAGCGGGGGGGTCACGGGGAGCTGTTTTTT. It specifies CALERGGHGELFF.

The CDR3 region has the DNA TGCAGCGGAGGGTCAGCGGACTCCTACAATGAGCAGTTCTTC. This sequence encodes CSGGSADSYNEQFF. The chain carries TRBV29-1 and TRBJ2-1; a possible D gene is TRBD2 (5 bases). The CDR3 has 14 residues. Germline lookup yields CDR1 SQVTM and CDR2 ANQGSEA. Trimming removed 7 bases at V and 0 bases at J, with 13 bases between.

Comment on this clonotype: A much larger clone differs from this one at a single base, so this may be a read error. This chain joins TRBV28 and TRBJ1-6; D is uncertain. Germline assignment: CDR1 MDHEN and CDR2 SYDVKM. The CDR3 consists of 18 residues. The CDR3 here is CASRTDRILRGYNSPLRF. CDR3 bases: TGTGCCAGCAGAACCGATAGGATTCTGAGAGGCTATAATTCACCCCTCCGCTTT.

The V and J genes are TRBV28 and TRBJ2-7; 9 bases align to TRBD2. J lost 2 bases, V lost 5 bases, and 10 bases had no gene match. The CDR3 is 16 amino acids. The germline V gene has CDR1 MDHEN and CDR2 SYDVKM. The CDR3 loop reads CASSTTGRGGAYEQYF. CDR3 nucleotide sequence: TGTGCCAGCAGTACCACCGGGCGGGGGGGCGCCTACGAGCAGTACTTC.

This clonotype was seen many times. The rearrangement links TRBV4-2 to TRBJ2-7, with 14 bases aligning to TRBD2. CDR3 length equals 18 residues. Trimming took 0 bases from V and 12 from J; bases not matched to a gene: 16. Germline V gene data show CDR1 as LGHNA and CDR2 as YNFKEQ. CDR3 bases: TGTGCCAGCAGCCAAGATTTAGCCCTCCCGGGACTAGCGGGAGTTTGGTACTTC. It is translated as CASSQDLALPGLAGVWYF.

This sequence joins TRBV5-1 and TRBJ2-5; the D is unclear. Trimming took off 0 bases at V and 3 bases at J, with 9 bases between the two ends. The CDR3 is made up of 14 amino acids. In germline, CDR1 is SGHRS, CDR2 YFSETQ. The CDR3 nucleotides are TGCGCCAGCAGCTTGGCGCTAAGGGAAGAGACCCAGTACTTC. It is translated as CASSLALREETQYF.

This clonotype was seen a few times. This sequence joins TRBV27 and TRBJ1-6; D is ambiguous. The ends were cut back, 5 bases at V and 0 bases at J, with 5 bases in the middle. Germline loops: CDR1 MNHEY, CDR2 SMNVEV (reference sequence). This CDR3 contains 14 residues. CDR3 DNA: TGTGCCAGCAGTCGGAACTCCTATAATTCACCCCTCCACTTT. It specifies CASSRNSYNSPLHF.

The chain recombines TRBV27 with TRBJ2-7, with 11 nucleotides matching TRBD2. This CDR3 is built from 15 residues. J was trimmed by 5 bases and V by 3 bases; bases with no gene match: 6. Germline CDR1 is MNHEY and CDR2 is SMNVEV (reference sequence). The CDR3: CASSFGLAGGHEQYF. CDR3 bases: TGTGCCAGCAGTTTTGGGCTAGCGGGAGGTCACGAGCAGTACTTC.

This clonotype has at least ten counts. The rearrangement uses TRBV18 and TRBJ1-2; 10 bases are shared with TRBD1. The germline gives CDR1 KGHSH, CDR2 LQKENI. J gave up 0 bases and V 6 bases, and 4 bases lay outside the gene matches. This CDR3 comprises 15 residues. The CDR3 nucleotides are TGTGCCAGCTCCACAGGACAGGGGGCTAACTATGGCTACACCTTC. Translating it yields CASSTGQGANYGYTF.

The table lists this clonotype with a few counts. This chain uses TRBV5-1 with TRBJ2-2; D might be TRBD1 or TRBD2, each matching 5 bases. Germline CDR1 reads SGHRS; CDR2 reads YFSETQ. Deletions cut 0 bases from V and 6 bases from J, with 18 bases between. CDR3 length: 17 residues. CDR3 amino acids: CASSLVGDPDLAGELFF. Written as DNA, the CDR3 is TGCGCCAGCAGCTTGGTAGGGGACCCCGATTTGGCCGGGGAGCTGTTTTTT.

V is TRBV5-1 and J is TRBJ2-3; D is undetermined. V lost 0 bases, J lost 2 bases, and 7 bases lay in between. This CDR3 has 14 residues. Germline lookup yields CDR1 SGHRS and CDR2 YFSETQ. CDR3 bases: TGCGCCAGCAGCTTGGCCGATGACACAGATACGCAGTATTTT. It yields the protein CASSLADDTDTQYF.

With regard to this clonotype: Given a much more abundant clone one base away, this may be a read error. The chain carries TRBV12-3 or TRBV12-4 and TRBJ1-5, with TRBD1 as a possible D gene (6 bases). Trimming cost V 2 bases and J 3 bases, with 8 bases left between them. This CDR3 is 14 amino acids long. The CDR3, as DNA: TGTGCCAGCAGTTTATTGGGACACAATCAGCCCCAGCATTTT. Amino acids: CASSLLGHNQPQHF.

The chain recombines TRBV20-1 with TRBJ1-1; the D gene is possibly TRBD1 (6 bases). Germline V gene sequence: CDR1 DFQATT, CDR2 SNEGSKA (reference sequence). The CDR3 consists of 13 residues. Trimming left V 4 bases short and J 2 bases short, with 11 bases between. The CDR3 is CSANGRGNTEAFF. CDR3 DNA: TGCAGTGCTAATGGCAGGGGCAACACTGAAGCTTTCTTT.

The J gene is TRBJ2-4, the V gene TRBV6-2 or TRBV6-3; D possibly uses TRBD1 or TRBD2 (5 bases each). V gave up 0 bases and J gave up 6 bases, with 15 bases separating them. The CDR3 sequence is 16 residues long. Germline assignment: CDR1 MNHEY and CDR2 SVGEGT. The CDR3 DNA sequence: TGTGCCAGCAGTTACTCAGGCAGGGCGAGCGGAAACATTCAGTACTTC. Protein sequence: CASSYSGRASGNIQYF.

In its sample, this clonotype was seen a few times. This chain uses TRBV7-8 with TRBJ1-3; no clear D gene. V was trimmed by 4 bases and J by 7 bases, leaving 11 bases between them. Germline V gives CDR1 SGHVS, CDR2 FQNEAQ. This CDR3 contains 13 residues. CDR3 sequence: CASSSTTANTIYF. CDR3 DNA sequence: TGTGCCAGCAGCTCAACAACTGCGAACACCATATATTTT.

The chain employs TRBV18 and TRBJ2-5, with D perhaps assigned TRBD1 or TRBD2 (6 bases each). Germline V gives CDR1 KGHSH, CDR2 LQKENI. The CDR3 is 15 amino acids. V was cut by 2 bases and J by 1 base, with 11 bases left in between. The CDR3 loop is CASSPSRGAQETQYF. DNA of the CDR3: TGTGCCAGCTCACCATCGAGGGGGGCCCAAGAGACCCAGTACTTC.

This clonotype was counted many times. The chain combines TRBV5-1 with TRBJ1-4, with a weak D call TRBD1 (5 bases). CDR3 length: 17 residues. The germline gives CDR1 SGHRS, CDR2 YFSETQ. Trimming took 0 bases from V and 7 from J, leaving 19 bases between them. This chain's CDR3 is CASSLAPRTIPGEKLFF. For the CDR3, the DNA is TGCGCCAGCAGCTTGGCCCCTCGGACAATCCCGGGTGAAAAACTGTTTTTT.